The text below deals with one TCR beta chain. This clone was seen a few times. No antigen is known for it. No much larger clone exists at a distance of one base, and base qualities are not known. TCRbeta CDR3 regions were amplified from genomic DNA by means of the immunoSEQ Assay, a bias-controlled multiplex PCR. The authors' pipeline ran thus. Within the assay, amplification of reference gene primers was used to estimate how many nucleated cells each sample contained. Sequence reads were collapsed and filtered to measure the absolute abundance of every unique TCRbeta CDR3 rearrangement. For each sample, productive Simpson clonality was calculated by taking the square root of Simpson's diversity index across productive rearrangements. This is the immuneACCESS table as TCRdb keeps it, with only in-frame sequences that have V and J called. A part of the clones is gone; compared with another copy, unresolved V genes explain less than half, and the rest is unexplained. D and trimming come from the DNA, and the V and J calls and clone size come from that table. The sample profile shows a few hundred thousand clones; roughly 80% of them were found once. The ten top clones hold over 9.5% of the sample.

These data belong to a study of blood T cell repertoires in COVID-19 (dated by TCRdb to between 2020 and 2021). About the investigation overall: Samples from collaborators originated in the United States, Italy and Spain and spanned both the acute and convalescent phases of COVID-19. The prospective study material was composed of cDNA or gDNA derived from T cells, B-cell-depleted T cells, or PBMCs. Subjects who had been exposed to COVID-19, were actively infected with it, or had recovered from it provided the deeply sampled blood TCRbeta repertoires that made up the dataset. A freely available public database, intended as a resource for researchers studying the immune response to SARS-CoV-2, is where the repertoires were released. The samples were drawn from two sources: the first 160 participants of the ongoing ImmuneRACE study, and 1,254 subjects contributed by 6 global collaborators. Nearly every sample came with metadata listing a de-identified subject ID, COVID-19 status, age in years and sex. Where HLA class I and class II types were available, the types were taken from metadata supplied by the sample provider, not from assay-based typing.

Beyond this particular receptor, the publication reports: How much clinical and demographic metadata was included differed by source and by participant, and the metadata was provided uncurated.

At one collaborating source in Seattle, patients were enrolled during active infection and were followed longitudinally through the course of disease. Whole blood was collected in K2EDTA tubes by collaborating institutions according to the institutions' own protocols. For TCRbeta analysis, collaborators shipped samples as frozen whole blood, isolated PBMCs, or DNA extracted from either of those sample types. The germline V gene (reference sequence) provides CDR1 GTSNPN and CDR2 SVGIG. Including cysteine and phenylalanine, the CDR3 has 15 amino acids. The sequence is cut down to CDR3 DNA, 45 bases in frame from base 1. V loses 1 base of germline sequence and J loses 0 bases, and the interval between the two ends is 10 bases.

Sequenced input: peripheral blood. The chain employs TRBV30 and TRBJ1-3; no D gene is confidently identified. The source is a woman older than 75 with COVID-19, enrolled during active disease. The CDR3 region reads CAWSANSFSGNTIYF. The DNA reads TGTGCCTGGAGTGCCAACAGCTTCTCTGGAAACACCATATATTTT.